Given below is one TCR beta chain in context. The target antigen is unknown. An equimolar mix of two oligonucleotides served as the beta constant-region primer for TRBC1 and TRBC2. The ligated cDNA underwent four PCR rounds using SP2 and nested alpha and beta constant-region primers. Ligation attached a single-stranded oligonucleotide with a 12-nucleotide UMI and the SP2 primer to the cDNA 3' end. One entry per CDR3 protein results from TCRdb running MiXCR on the UMI-ligation and nested PCR reads. This sample has around 140,000 distinct CDR3 sequences, with under 25% found just once. The sample belongs to a study of naive and memory T cell subsets. General study findings and limits: TCR counts from RNA may reflect activation-linked expression changes. From naive to CM, EM and EMRA, diversity decreased and Gini increased. Naive repertoires, especially CD8, held a few larger clonotypes, possibly memory cells re-expressing CD45RA.

Cells stained for CD3, CD4, CD8, CD45RA, CD27 and viability were sorted into four CD45RA/CD27 subsets. This CDR3 has 15 residues. Trimming took off 4 bases at V and 5 bases at J, with 18 bases between the two ends. CDR1 is SEHNR and CDR2 is FQNEAQ in the germline V gene (reference sequence). The TCR was taken from a human donor in good health. Sequencing was carried out using naive CD8+ T cells from blood. This chain links TRBV7-9 with TRBJ2-7, with a possible D match to TRBD1 (6 bases). CDR3 nucleotide sequence: TGTGCCAGCAGCTCCTACAGGGCCCGGGTCGACGAGCAGTACTTC. Its protein product is CASSSYRARVDEQYF.